This T cell receptor (beta chain) is from a study of control samples from healthy donors and cancer patients. Some clones are missing from TCRdb's copy, which holds only in-frame ones; the method was immunoSEQ multiplex PCR. In the table there are about 54,000 clones, 95% to 96% of which are singletons. This clone was detected only once. Germline values: CDR1 DFQATT, CDR2 SNEGSKA (reference sequence). The CDR3 spans 10 residues. Trimming shortened V by 3 bases and J by 7 bases, and 7 bases separated the two germline ends. This TCR derives from a woman in her thirties in good health. J is TRBJ2-7 and V is TRBV20-1, with D uncertain. The sequencing sample was made of blood. The CDR3 DNA sequence: TGCAGTGCTAGGTTTCGAGAGCAGTACTTC. Amino acids: CSARFREQYF.